These T cell receptor beta chains were read from a single sample in a study of blood T cells in healthy people across ages. One entry per CDR3 protein, called by TCRdb with MiXCR from the 5' RACE reads. This sample has a few hundred thousand distinct CDR3 sequences; over 25% occur once, and the top ten carry roughly 3.5%. The data also belong to a second study, concerning T cells of mothers and their children.

Input material: blood. The origin of the receptors is a boy between 2 and 10 years old in good health. Both conserved end residues are part of each CDR3. Some rows mark clone size as missing; the rest say once, few, many or name a class of expanded clone.

abundance: NA
v_gene: TRBV29-1
j_gene: TRBJ2-5
CDR3aa: CSVGRLNQETQYF

abundance: few
v_gene: TRBV6-5
j_gene: TRBJ1-4
CDR3aa: CASSRGPAREKLFF

abundance: NA
v_gene: TRBV4-2
j_gene: TRBJ1-6
CDR3aa: CASSQDRGVRSPLHF

abundance: NA
v_gene: TRBV5-5
j_gene: NA
CDR3aa: CAGSLRHNVYEQYF

abundance: NA
v_gene: TRBV7-9
j_gene: TRBJ2-1
CDR3aa: CASSFIRGEQFF

abundance: NA
v_gene: TRBV15
j_gene: TRBJ2-5
CDR3aa: CATSRDRGGRAPQETQYF

abundance: few
v_gene: TRBV10-3
j_gene: TRBJ1-1
CDR3aa: CATKVTENTEAFF

abundance: NA
v_gene: TRBV6-6
j_gene: TRBJ2-7
CDR3aa: CASNSRDIGYYEQYF

abundance: few
v_gene: TRBV12-3/TRBV12-4
j_gene: TRBJ2-1
CDR3aa: CASSLRGVYNEQFF

abundance: NA
v_gene: TRBV11-2
j_gene: TRBJ2-6
CDR3aa: CASSLHRWGSGANVLTF

abundance: NA
v_gene: TRBV24-1
j_gene: TRBJ1-2
CDR3aa: CATSDSQATDYGYTF

abundance: NA
v_gene: TRBV12-3/TRBV12-4
j_gene: TRBJ2-5
CDR3aa: CASSSGAELQETQYF

abundance: NA
v_gene: TRBV7-9
j_gene: TRBJ2-7
CDR3aa: CASSLAITHYEQYF

abundance: few
v_gene: TRBV29-1
j_gene: TRBJ1-1
CDR3aa: CSVEGIYTEAFF

abundance: few
v_gene: TRBV6-5
j_gene: TRBJ2-3
CDR3aa: CASSYGGTSGADTQYF

abundance: few
v_gene: TRBV4-3
j_gene: TRBJ2-7
CDR3aa: CASSLGQGRSYEQYF

abundance: NA
v_gene: TRBV10-3
j_gene: TRBJ2-7
CDR3aa: CAISDLRGKSYEQYF

abundance: few
v_gene: TRBV19
j_gene: TRBJ1-1
CDR3aa: CASSIPGQGTEAFF

abundance: NA
v_gene: TRBV6-1
j_gene: TRBJ2-3
CDR3aa: CASSSGTATLENTDTQYF

abundance: few
v_gene: TRBV6-6
j_gene: TRBJ1-2
CDR3aa: CASSFRRSGYTF

abundance: few
v_gene: TRBV12-3/TRBV12-4
j_gene: NA
CDR3aa: CASSLGTGDYNEQFF

abundance: NA
v_gene: TRBV5-1
j_gene: TRBJ2-2
CDR3aa: CASSLAGRENTGELFF

abundance: few
v_gene: TRBV6-5
j_gene: TRBJ2-6
CDR3aa: CASSYSPAAGGIDGANVLTF

abundance: few
v_gene: TRBV10-3
j_gene: TRBJ2-1
CDR3aa: CAISGSSGSSYNEQFF

abundance: many
v_gene: TRBV5-1
j_gene: TRBJ2-2
CDR3aa: CASSLDGAATGELFF

abundance: few
v_gene: TRBV3-1
j_gene: TRBJ2-1
CDR3aa: CASSQGVGGRPGRDEQFF

abundance: few
v_gene: TRBV5-1
j_gene: TRBJ2-1
CDR3aa: CASSPETSGGYNEQFF

abundance: few
v_gene: TRBV2
j_gene: TRBJ1-4
CDR3aa: CASRTQGGEKLFF

abundance: many
v_gene: TRBV5-1
j_gene: TRBJ2-5
CDR3aa: CASSLLSGQETQYF

abundance: few
v_gene: TRBV7-2
j_gene: TRBJ1-6
CDR3aa: CASSLEGTVSPLHF

abundance: many
v_gene: TRBV6-2/TRBV6-3
j_gene: TRBJ2-3
CDR3aa: CASTTGRGSTDTQYF

abundance: NA
v_gene: TRBV20-1
j_gene: TRBJ1-4
CDR3aa: CSARDKTGGEKLFF

abundance: few
v_gene: TRBV12-3/TRBV12-4
j_gene: TRBJ2-7
CDR3aa: CASSPVRDRGNEQYF

abundance: few
v_gene: TRBV30
j_gene: TRBJ2-7
CDR3aa: CAWGGGLQHYEQYF

abundance: NA
v_gene: TRBV5-5
j_gene: TRBJ2-2
CDR3aa: CASSLEDGNTGELFF

abundance: few
v_gene: TRBV4-3
j_gene: TRBJ2-5
CDR3aa: CASSRTGGEVETQYF

abundance: few
v_gene: TRBV9
j_gene: TRBJ2-1
CDR3aa: CASSAGGSSYNEQFF

abundance: few
v_gene: TRBV29-1
j_gene: TRBJ1-1
CDR3aa: CSPNRVYVNTEAFF

abundance: NA
v_gene: TRBV7-9
j_gene: TRBJ1-2
CDR3aa: CASSLVDPSTGDGYTF